This section outlines one T cell receptor (beta chain) sequence together with its context. Its antigen is not identified. The data were produced by immunoSEQ multiplex PCR, yet TCRdb's version contains in-frame clones alone and is incomplete. The table shows over 8,000 clones, with about 80% occurring only once. The entry originates in a study of follicular helper T cells after annual influenza vaccination. Time point specified: 2014-2015 season, pre-vaccination. Study conclusions and caveats: Plasmablast frequency change correlated with clonality change in ICOS+CD38+ cTfh.

The sample in question was CXCR5+ CD38- circulating T follicular helper cells from blood, obtained on the day of influenza vaccination. Subset given: circulating Tfh, non-naive CD4+CXCR5+PD-1+ (ICOS+CD38+ or ICOS-CD38-). The clonotype comes from an adult who received the influenza vaccine.

The CDR3 reads CASSIRGEGTNQPQHF. CDR3 in DNA: TGTGCCAGCAGCATCCGCGGGGAGGGGACAAATCAGCCCCAGCATTTT. This chain joins TRBV28 and TRBJ1-5; a possible D gene is TRBD1 (6 bases). The germline V gene encodes CDR1 MDHEN and CDR2 SYDVKM. The CDR3 is made up of 16 amino acids. Trimming shortened V by 6 bases and J by 4 bases, and 19 bases separated the two germline ends.